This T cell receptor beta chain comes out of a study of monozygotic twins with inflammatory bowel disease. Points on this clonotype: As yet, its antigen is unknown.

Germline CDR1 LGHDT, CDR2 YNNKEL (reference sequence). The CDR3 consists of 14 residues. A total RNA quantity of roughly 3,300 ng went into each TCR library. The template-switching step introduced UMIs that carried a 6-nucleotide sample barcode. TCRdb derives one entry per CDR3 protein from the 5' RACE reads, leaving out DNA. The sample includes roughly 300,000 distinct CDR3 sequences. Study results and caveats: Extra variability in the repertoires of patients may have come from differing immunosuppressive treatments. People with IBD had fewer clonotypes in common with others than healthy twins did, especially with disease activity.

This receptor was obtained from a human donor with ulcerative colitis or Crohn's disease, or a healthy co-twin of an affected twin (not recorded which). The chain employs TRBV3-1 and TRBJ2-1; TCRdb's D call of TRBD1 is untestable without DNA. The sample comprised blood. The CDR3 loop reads CASSSGQGSRRQFF.